Here is one T cell receptor beta chain with its context. This clone turned up a few times. This receptor's antigen is unknown. Within one base of it there is no much larger clone, and no base qualities were kept. The data were obtained in a study of T cells in pancreatic ductal adenocarcinoma (dated by TCRdb to the late 2010s). In the study overall: To learn about the adaptive T-cell response arising naturally, investigators profiled where tumor-infiltrating CD8+ T cells, together with suppressive cells, were located within resected pancreatic ductal adenocarcinoma, how abundant they were, and what qualities they showed.

Pancreatic ductal adenocarcinoma patients who had undergone surgery without neoadjuvant therapy were selected. Peripheral blood was collected in heparin tubes, from which PBMCs were isolated by histopaque density gradient and cryopreserved in around 11% DMSO. Using the DNeasy Blood and Tissue Kit along with Proteinase K and RNase treatment, genomic DNA was extracted from roughly 7 PBMC specimens and about nine flash-frozen tumor specimens. Broader findings and caveats from the paper: Since most people with pancreatic cancer show up with disease that cannot be operated on, the resected cohort was biased toward the minority who had early-stage disease. More total productive templates and around 8.1-fold more unique clonotypes were found in blood samples than in tumor samples. Comparisons of clonality between tumor and blood may be biased because tumors are enriched in CD45RO+ effector T cells rather than naive T cells, which biases the comparison toward lower diversity. T-cell clonality showed no significant difference between tumor and blood, with a mean clonality of around 0.11 in tumors and approximately 0.078 in blood.

Deletion took 8 bases off V and 0 bases off J, with a span of 18 bases between the germline ends. Spanning cysteine to phenylalanine, the CDR3 consists of 16 amino acids. Just the 48-base CDR3 DNA is kept, in frame starting at base 1. The germline V gene provides CDR1 LGHNA and CDR2 YSLEER. TCR beta CDR3 regions were amplified from genomic DNA using the immunoSEQ hsTCRB kit. An Illumina HiSeq system was used for high-throughput TRB CDR3 sequencing. As for how the authors treated the data: The immunoSEQ software was used to analyze sequencing reads, and nonproductive sequences containing premature stops or frame-shifts were removed. To calculate repertoire clonality, Shannon entropy was normalized by log2 of the number of unique productive sequences, and that value was subtracted from one. This is the immuneACCESS table as TCRdb keeps it, with only in-frame sequences that have V and J called. A part of the clones is gone; compared with another copy, unresolved V genes explain less than half, and the rest is unexplained. Clone size and V and J calls were adopted from that table, with D and trimming inferred from the DNA. For this sample there are about 12,000 clones; 86% appear just once. The ten top clones hold roughly 18% of the sample.

Sequencing used PBMCs. This TCR was sampled from a human donor with pancreatic ductal adenocarcinoma. Recombination connected TRBV4-3 to TRBJ2-3, with a weak D call of TRBD1 (5 bases match). Here is the DNA: TGCGCCAGCCGGATTTACGCGACAGCTAGCACAGATACGCAGTATTTT. It translates as CASRIYATASTDTQYF.